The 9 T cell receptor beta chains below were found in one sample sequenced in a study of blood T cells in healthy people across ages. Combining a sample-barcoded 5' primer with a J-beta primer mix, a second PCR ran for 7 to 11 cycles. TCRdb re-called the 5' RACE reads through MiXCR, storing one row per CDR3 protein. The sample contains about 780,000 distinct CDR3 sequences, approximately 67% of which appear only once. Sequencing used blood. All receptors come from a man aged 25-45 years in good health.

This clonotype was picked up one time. Written as DNA, the CDR3 is TGTGCCATCAGTGAGTCAGGCGGGTATAGCAATCAGCCCCAGCATTTT. Its protein is CAISESGGYSNQPQHF. The chain combines TRBV10-3 with TRBJ1-5; D unresolved. With 0 bases removed from V and 0 bases from J, the gap between germline ends came to 9 bases. Germline V gene data show CDR1 as ENHRY and CDR2 as SYGVKD. The CDR3 extends over 16 amino acids.

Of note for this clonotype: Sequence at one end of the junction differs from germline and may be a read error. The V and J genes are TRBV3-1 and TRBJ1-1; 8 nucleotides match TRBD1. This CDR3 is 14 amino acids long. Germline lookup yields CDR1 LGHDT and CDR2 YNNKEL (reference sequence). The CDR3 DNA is TGTGCCAGCAGTTCGGGACAGGTGAACACTGGAGCTTTCTTT. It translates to CASSSGQVNTGAFF.

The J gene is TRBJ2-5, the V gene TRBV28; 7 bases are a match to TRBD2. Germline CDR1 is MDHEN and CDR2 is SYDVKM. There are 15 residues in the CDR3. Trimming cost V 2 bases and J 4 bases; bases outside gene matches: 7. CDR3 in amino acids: CASSLQRGKGETQYF. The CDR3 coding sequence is TGTGCCAGCAGTTTACAGCGGGGAAAGGGAGAGACCCAGTACTTC.

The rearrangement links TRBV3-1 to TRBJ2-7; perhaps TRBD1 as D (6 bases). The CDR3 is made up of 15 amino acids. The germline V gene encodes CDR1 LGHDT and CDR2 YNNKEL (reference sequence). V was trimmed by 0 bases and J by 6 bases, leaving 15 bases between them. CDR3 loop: CASSQDPGTTCEQYF. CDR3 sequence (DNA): TGTGCCAGCAGCCAAGACCCCGGGACAACCTGCGAGCAGTACTTC.

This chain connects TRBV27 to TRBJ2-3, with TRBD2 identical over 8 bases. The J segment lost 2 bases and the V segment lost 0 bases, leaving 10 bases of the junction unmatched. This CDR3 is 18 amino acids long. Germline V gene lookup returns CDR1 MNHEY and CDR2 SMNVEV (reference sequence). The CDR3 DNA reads TGTGCCAGCAGTTTATCCCCTTTAGCGGGGACGCTCACAGATACGCAGTATTTT. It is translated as CASSLSPLAGTLTDTQYF.

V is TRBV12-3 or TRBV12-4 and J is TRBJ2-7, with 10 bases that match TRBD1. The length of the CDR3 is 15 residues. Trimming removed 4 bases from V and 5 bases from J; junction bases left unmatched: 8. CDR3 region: CASSSPGQGRHEQYF. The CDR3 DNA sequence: TGTGCCAGCAGTTCCCCGGGACAGGGGCGCCACGAGCAGTACTTC.

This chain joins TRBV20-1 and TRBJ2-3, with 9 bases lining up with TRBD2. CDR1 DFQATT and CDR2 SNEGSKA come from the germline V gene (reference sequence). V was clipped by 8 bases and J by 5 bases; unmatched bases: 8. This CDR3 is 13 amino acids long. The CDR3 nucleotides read TGCAGTCTAGGCGGGGGGGCAGGAGATACGCAGTATTTT. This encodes CSLGGGAGDTQYF.

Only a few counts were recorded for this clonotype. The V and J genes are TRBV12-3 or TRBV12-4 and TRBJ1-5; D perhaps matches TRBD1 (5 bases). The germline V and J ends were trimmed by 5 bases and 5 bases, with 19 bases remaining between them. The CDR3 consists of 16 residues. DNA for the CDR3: TGTGCCAGCAGTCCTCCGGGCACCATAGGGGATCAGCCCCAGCATTTT. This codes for CASSPPGTIGDQPQHF.

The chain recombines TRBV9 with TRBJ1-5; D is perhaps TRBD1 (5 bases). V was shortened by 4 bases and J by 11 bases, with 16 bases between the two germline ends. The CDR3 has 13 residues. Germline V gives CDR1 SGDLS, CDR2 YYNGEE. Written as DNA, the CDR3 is TGTGCCAGCAGCCCCGGGGGGAACGGGGCCCAGCATTTT. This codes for CASSPGGNGAQHF.